The T cell receptor (beta chain) under discussion was sequenced for a study of shared clonotypes between healthy human individuals. Looking at the study overall: Three CD4 naive, three CD4 memory, two CD8 naive and one CD8 memory plate were used per donor.

The protocol was immunoSEQ multiplex PCR, while the TCRdb copy is restricted to in-frame clones and leaves out a portion. Of approximately 2.3 million clones in the sample, 80% to 95% are singletons; the top ten hold roughly 0.36%. Regarding this clone: This CDR3 is also generated by other DNA sequences in the sample.

Unmatched junction bases numbered 3, after V lost 0 bases and J lost 4 bases. From germline, CDR1 is SGHRS and CDR2 YFSETQ. This CDR3 contains 15 residues. The sequence came from a man younger than 30 in good health. Some clones in this sample may be carry-over from other donors' samples. V usage is TRBV5-1 and J usage is TRBJ2-5, with 10 bases fitting TRBD2. Specimen: naive CD4+ T cells from PBMCs. Subset defined: CD45RA+ positively selected. CDR3 region: CASSLGLAGAETQYF. CDR3 bases: TGCGCCAGCAGCTTGGGCCTAGCGGGAGCAGAGACCCAGTACTTC. Combining the CDR3 with reference TRBV5-1 and TRBJ2-5 gives the whole variable domain KAGVTQTPRYLIKTRGQQVTLSCSPISGHRSVSWYQQTPGQGLQFLFEYFSETQRNKGNFPGRFSGRQFSNSRSEMNVSTLELGDSALYLCASSLGLAGAETQYFGPGTRLLVL.